The 9 T cell receptor beta chains below all came from one sample that was sequenced in a study of OX40 agonist ivuxolimab in advanced cancers. Assay: immunoSEQ multiplex PCR; the TCRdb copy retains only in-frame clones and omits some. The sample has some 77,000 clones, 90% seen once. The sequences come from CD4+ or CD8+ T cells sorted from blood, collected in a trial of the OX40 agonist ivuxolimab. Every receptor here comes from an adult with an advanced solid tumor such as melanoma, head and neck, liver or kidney cancer.

This chain uses TRBV5-6 with TRBJ1-1; D uncertain. The germline V and J ends were trimmed by 1 base and 1 base, with 8 bases remaining between them. Germline V lookup: CDR1 SGHDT, CDR2 YYEEEE. There are 14 residues in the CDR3. CDR3 DNA sequence: TGTGCCAGCAGCTTGCGACGGAGGAACACTGAAGCTTTCTTT. Encoded protein: CASSLRRRNTEAFF.

The chain combines TRBV27 with TRBJ2-2; D not certain. The V end was cut by 3 bases, the J end by 5 bases, with 10 bases between. Germline V lookup: CDR1 MNHEY, CDR2 SMNVEV (reference sequence). This CDR3 is built from 14 residues. CDR3 sequence (DNA): TGTGCCAGCAGTTTCTGGCCCCCGACCGGGGAGCTGTTTTTT. The encoded protein is CASSFWPPTGELFF.

The genes are TRBV27 and TRBJ1-2; 8 nucleotides line up with TRBD1. With V trimmed by 5 bases and J by 7 bases, 12 bases remained unmatched. CDR1 and CDR2 from the germline V gene are MNHEY and SMNVEV (reference sequence). This CDR3 is built from 15 residues. In DNA, the CDR3 is TGTGCCAGCAGTCCCTGGGGGCAGGGGGCGGTTGGCTACACCTTC. Residues: CASSPWGQGAVGYTF.

This sequence joins TRBV19 and TRBJ1-2, with TRBD1 matching 7 bases. Trimming took 5 bases from V and 6 from J; bases not matched to a gene: 9. The CDR3 spans 14 residues. In germline, CDR1 is LNHDA, CDR2 SQIVND (reference sequence). The CDR3 spells CASSPDRASDGYTF. CDR3 bases: TGTGCCAGTAGTCCCGACAGGGCCTCGGATGGCTACACCTTC.

This clone was observed once. The chain employs TRBV28 and TRBJ2-7, with 7 bases fitting TRBD1. Germline loops: CDR1 MDHEN, CDR2 SYDVKM. Trimming cost V 3 bases and J 3 bases; bases outside gene matches: 5. The CDR3 has 14 residues. In DNA, the CDR3 is TGTGCCAGCAGTTTCCCCCGGGACAGCTACGAGCAGTACTTC. Residues: CASSFPRDSYEQYF.

This clone was recorded once. The chain links TRBV6-5 to TRBJ2-7; weak D call: TRBD1 (6 bases). The CDR3 is 15 amino acids. The germline V gene has CDR1 MNHEY and CDR2 SVGAGI. Deletions cut 5 bases from V and 2 bases from J, with 16 bases between. CDR3 sequence reads: CASSPPGHQTYEQYF. In DNA form, the CDR3 reads TGTGCCAGCAGTCCACCGGGACACCAAACCTACGAGCAGTACTTC.

The table lists this clone with a count of one. The V call is TRBV6-1, the J call TRBJ2-7; D perhaps matches TRBD1 (6 bases). Germline values: CDR1 MNHNS, CDR2 SASEGT. V lost 2 bases, J lost 2 bases, and 10 bases lay in between. CDR3 length equals 14 residues. Here the CDR3 DNA reads TGTGCCAGCAGTGAAACAGGGTATACCTACGAGCAGTACTTC. It is translated as CASSETGYTYEQYF.

The chain uses TRBV10-1 and TRBJ2-1; D unclear. CDR1 is WNHNN and CDR2 is SYGVQD in the germline V gene (reference sequence). Trimming cost V 0 bases and J 0 bases, with 12 bases left between them. The CDR3 length is 17 residues. CDR3 amino acids: CASSESTRLSSYNEQFF. The CDR3 nucleotides are TGCGCCAGCAGTGAGTCGACGCGGCTCAGCTCCTACAATGAGCAGTTCTTC.

This clone has a handful of counts. The chain couples TRBV27 to TRBJ1-2; D may be TRBD1 (5 bases). The CDR3 sequence is 15 residues long. V lost 0 bases and J 6 bases, leaving 14 bases between the germline ends. Germline loops: CDR1 MNHEY, CDR2 SMNVEV (reference sequence). The CDR3 DNA reads as TGTGCCAGCAGTTTATCTTGGGACGGAAGCGATGGCTACACCTTC. It specifies CASSLSWDGSDGYTF.